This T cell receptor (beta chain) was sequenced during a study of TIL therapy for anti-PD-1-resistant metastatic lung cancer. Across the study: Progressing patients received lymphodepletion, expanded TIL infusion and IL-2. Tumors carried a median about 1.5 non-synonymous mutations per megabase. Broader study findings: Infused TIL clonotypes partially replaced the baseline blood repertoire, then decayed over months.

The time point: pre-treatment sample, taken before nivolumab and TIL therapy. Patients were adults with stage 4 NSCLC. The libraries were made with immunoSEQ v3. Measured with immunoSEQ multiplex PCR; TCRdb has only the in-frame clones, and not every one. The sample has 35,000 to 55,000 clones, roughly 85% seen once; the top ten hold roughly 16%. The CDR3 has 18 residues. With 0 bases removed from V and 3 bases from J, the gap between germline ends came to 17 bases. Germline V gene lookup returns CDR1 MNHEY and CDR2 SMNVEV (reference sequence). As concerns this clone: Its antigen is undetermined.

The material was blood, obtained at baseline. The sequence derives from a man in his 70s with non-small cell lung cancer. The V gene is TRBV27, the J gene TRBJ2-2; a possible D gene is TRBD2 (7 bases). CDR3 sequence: CASSLSGGRILYTGELFF. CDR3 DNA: TGTGCCAGCAGTTTATCGGGGGGGCGCATATTATACACCGGGGAGCTGTTTTTT.